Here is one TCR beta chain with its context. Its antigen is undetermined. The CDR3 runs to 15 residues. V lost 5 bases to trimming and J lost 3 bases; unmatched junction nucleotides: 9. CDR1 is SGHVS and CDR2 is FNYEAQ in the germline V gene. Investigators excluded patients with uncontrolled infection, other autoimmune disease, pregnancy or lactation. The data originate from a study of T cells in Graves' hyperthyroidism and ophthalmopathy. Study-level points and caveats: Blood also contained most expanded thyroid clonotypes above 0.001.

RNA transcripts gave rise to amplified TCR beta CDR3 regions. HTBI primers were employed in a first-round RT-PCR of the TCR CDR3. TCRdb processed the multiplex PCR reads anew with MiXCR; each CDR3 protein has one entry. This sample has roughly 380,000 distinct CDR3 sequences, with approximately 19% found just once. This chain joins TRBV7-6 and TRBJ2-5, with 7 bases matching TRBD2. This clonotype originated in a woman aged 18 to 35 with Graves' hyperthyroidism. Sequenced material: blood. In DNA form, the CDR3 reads TGTGCCAGCAGCCGGGACTATCGGTCGGAAGAGACCCAGTACTTC. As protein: CASSRDYRSEETQYF.